Following are 14 T cell receptor beta chains from one sample sequenced in a study of blood T cell repertoires in COVID-19. Measured with immunoSEQ multiplex PCR; TCRdb has only the in-frame clones, and not every one. This table has about 70,000 clones, around nine tenths appearing once. The material sequenced was peripheral blood. These receptor sequences come from a human donor in a cohort sampled during active COVID-19.

This clone was seen just once. The gene calls are TRBV28 and TRBJ2-7; D not resolved. Deletions cut 2 bases from V and 2 bases from J, with 10 bases between. The germline V gene has CDR1 MDHEN and CDR2 SYDVKM. The CDR3 totals 14 residues. In DNA form, the CDR3 reads TGTGCCAGCAGTTTAGTCCAGGCTACCTACGAGCAGTACTTC. Encoded protein: CASSLVQATYEQYF.

V and J are TRBV11-2 and TRBJ1-1; D remains unclear. The V gene lost 3 bases and the J gene lost 3 bases, with 8 bases spanning the gap. The V gene's germline CDR1 is SGHAT and CDR2 FQNNGV. This CDR3 has 13 amino acids. As DNA, the CDR3 is TGTGCCAGCAGCTTGGCTGGAGACACTGAAGCTTTCTTT. Protein product: CASSLAGDTEAFF.

The DNA for the CDR3 is TGTGCCAGTCTCAGGGACAGGGTAGTGTTGGGCTATGGCTACACCTTC. Translating gives CASLRDRVVLGYGYTF. This chain links TRBV2 with TRBJ1-2; 9 bases fit TRBD1. With 9 bases clipped from V and 4 bases from J, the junction kept 15 bases outside the gene matches. The V gene's germline CDR1 is SNHLY and CDR2 FYNNEI. This CDR3 comprises 16 residues.

This CDR3 reads CASTPRGRRTDTQYF. CDR3 DNA sequence: TGTGCCAGCACCCCCCGCGGGAGGAGGACAGATACGCAGTATTTT. The chain combines TRBV3-1 (or the pseudogene TRBV3-2) with TRBJ2-3, with TRBD2 matching over 8 bases. The CDR3 spans 15 residues. CDR1 and CDR2 from the germline V gene are LGHDT and YNNKEL (reference sequence). Trimming cost V 7 bases and J 3 bases; bases outside gene matches: 9.

The V call is TRBV5-1, the J call TRBJ2-5, with 12 bases lining up with TRBD2. Trimming at V came to 6 bases and at J to 5 bases, leaving 8 bases not matched to a gene. This CDR3 contains 15 residues. Germline CDR1 is SGHRS and CDR2 is YFSETQ. The CDR3: CASTGLAGGGETQYF. The CDR3 nucleotides read TGCGCCAGCACCGGGCTAGCGGGAGGGGGTGAGACCCAGTACTTC.

This chain uses TRBV19 with TRBJ2-5, with 8 nucleotides matching TRBD1. The V gene end was trimmed by 4 bases and the J gene end by 5 bases; junction bases not matched to a gene: 9. Looked up from germline, CDR1 is LNHDA and CDR2 is SQIVND (reference sequence). This CDR3 is 15 amino acids long. As DNA, the CDR3 is TGTGCCAGTAGTACTCGCGGACAGGGTGGCGAGACCCAGTACTTC. Translating gives CASSTRGQGGETQYF.

The chain recombines TRBV10-1 with TRBJ2-2, with 7 nucleotides matching TRBD1. The V and J ends lost 6 bases and 3 bases, in that order; junction bases with no gene match: 7. The CDR3 is 15 residues long. In germline, CDR1 is WNHNN, CDR2 SYGVQD (reference sequence). This chain's CDR3 is CASSPRQGDTGELFF. The CDR3 nucleotides read TGCGCCAGCAGCCCGAGACAGGGCGACACCGGGGAGCTGTTTTTT.

The rearrangement joins TRBV11-3 to TRBJ2-1; 8 bases agree with TRBD2. CDR3 size: 16 residues. CDR1 is SGHNT and CDR2 is YENEEA in the germline V gene. The junction had 6 bases not matched to a gene; V was cut back by 3 bases and J by 2 bases. CDR3 protein: CASSFATSGAYNEQFF. In DNA form, the CDR3 reads TGTGCCAGCAGCTTCGCTACTAGCGGAGCCTACAATGAGCAGTTCTTC.

The CDR3: CASSLLYEQYF. DNA of the CDR3: TGTGCCAGCAGCCTTCTTTACGAGCAGTACTTC. The chain employs TRBV12-3 or TRBV12-4 and TRBJ2-7; unclear D gene. This CDR3 contains 11 residues. V was clipped by 6 bases and J by 4 bases, with 7 bases between them.

This chain uses TRBV5-1 with TRBJ2-3, with D perhaps matching TRBD1 (6 bases). Germline V gene sequence: CDR1 SGHRS, CDR2 YFSETQ. Between the trimmed V and J ends, which lost 1 base and 0 bases, there was a span of 9 bases. The CDR3 runs 15 residues. The CDR3 DNA reads as TGCGCCAGCAGCTTGCAGGGGTATAGCACAGATACGCAGTATTTT. It specifies CASSLQGYSTDTQYF.

This clone came up once. The rearrangement uses TRBV15 and TRBJ1-2; 7 bases are a match to TRBD1. The germline gives CDR1 LNHNV, CDR2 YYDKDF (reference sequence). The CDR3 consists of 15 residues. V shed 0 bases and J 4 bases; nucleotides not matched to a gene: 5. The CDR3 coding sequence is TGTGCCACCAGCAGAGATCAGGACAGGTCCTATGGCTACACCTTC. It translates to CATSRDQDRSYGYTF.

This chain joins TRBV10-1 and TRBJ1-1; unclear D gene. The CDR3 sequence is 13 residues long. Trimming took 2 bases from V and 4 from J, leaving 8 bases between them. Germline V gene data show CDR1 as WNHNN and CDR2 as SYGVQD (reference sequence). CDR3: CASSEPPGTEAFF. CDR3 nucleotide sequence: TGCGCCAGCAGTGAGCCCCCGGGCACTGAAGCTTTCTTT.

The rearrangement links TRBV5-1 to TRBJ2-5; D remains unclear. Germline V gene sequence: CDR1 SGHRS, CDR2 YFSETQ. With 0 bases removed from V and 0 bases from J, the gap between germline ends came to 15 bases. The CDR3 extends over 17 amino acids. As DNA, the CDR3 is TGCGCCAGCAGCTTGGATCGGTCAGGCATAAACCAAGAGACCCAGTACTTC. The encoded protein is CASSLDRSGINQETQYF.

The chain joins TRBV11-3 to TRBJ2-4, with 7 bases aligning to TRBD2. CDR3 size: 14 residues. The germline gives CDR1 SGHNT, CDR2 YENEEA. V lost 5 bases, J lost 7 bases, and 8 bases stayed unmatched. The CDR3 bases are TGTGCCAGCAGCACGGACCGGGAGGCGAACATTCAGTACTTC. This encodes CASSTDREANIQYF.